Only a few counts were recorded for the clone carrying this TCR beta chain. The study drew participants aged about 18 to 89 years from about two dozen US areas. Some clones are missing from TCRdb's copy, which holds only in-frame ones; the method was immunoSEQ multiplex PCR. Of almost 350,000 clones listed, about nine tenths were seen once; the top ten hold approximately 1%. The data derive from a study of blood T cell repertoires in COVID-19. Study-level background: Acute and convalescent COVID-19 samples came from the United States, Italy and Spain. T cells, B-cell-depleted T cells, or PBMCs provided the cDNA or gDNA that served as material.

Germline assignment: CDR1 MNHEY and CDR2 SVGEGT. The V gene lost 6 bases and the J gene lost 8 bases, with 11 bases spanning the gap. The CDR3 is made up of 12 amino acids. This receptor was identified in a woman in her twenties or thirties who had been exposed to COVID-19. Specimen: PBMCs or T cells enriched from blood (not recorded which). The chain has TRBV6-2 or TRBV6-3 and TRBJ2-1, with unresolved D. CDR3 nucleotide sequence: TGTGCCAGCAGCTCGCAGGCGTATGAGCAGTTCTTC. Translation gives CASSSQAYEQFF.